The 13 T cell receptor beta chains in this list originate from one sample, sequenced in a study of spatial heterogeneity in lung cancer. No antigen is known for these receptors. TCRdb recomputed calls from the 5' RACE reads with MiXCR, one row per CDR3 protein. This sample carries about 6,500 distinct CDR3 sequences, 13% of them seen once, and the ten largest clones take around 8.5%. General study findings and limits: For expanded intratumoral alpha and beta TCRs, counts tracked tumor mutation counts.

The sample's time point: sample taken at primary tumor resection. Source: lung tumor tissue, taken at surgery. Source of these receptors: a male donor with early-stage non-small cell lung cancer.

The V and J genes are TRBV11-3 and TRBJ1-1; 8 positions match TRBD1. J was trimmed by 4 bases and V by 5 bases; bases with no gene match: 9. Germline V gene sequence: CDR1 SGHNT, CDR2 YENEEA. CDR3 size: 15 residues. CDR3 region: CASSTETGASTEAFF. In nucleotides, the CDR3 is TGTGCCAGCAGCACCGAGACAGGGGCGAGCACTGAAGCTTTCTTT.

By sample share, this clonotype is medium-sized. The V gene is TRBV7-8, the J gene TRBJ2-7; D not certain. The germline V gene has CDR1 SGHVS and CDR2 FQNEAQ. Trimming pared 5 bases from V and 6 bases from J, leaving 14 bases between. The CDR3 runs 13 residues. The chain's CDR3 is CASSLVALSEQYV. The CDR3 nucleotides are TGTGCCAGCAGCCTGGTTGCATTGAGCGAGCAGTACGTC.

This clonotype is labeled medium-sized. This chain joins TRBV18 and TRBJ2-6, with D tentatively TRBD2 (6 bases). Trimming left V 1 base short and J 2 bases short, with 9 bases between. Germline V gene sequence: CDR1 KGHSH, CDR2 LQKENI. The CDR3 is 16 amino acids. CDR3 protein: CASSPLGTAGANVLTF. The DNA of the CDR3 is TGTGCCAGCTCACCACTCGGGACTGCTGGGGCCAACGTCCTGACTTTC.

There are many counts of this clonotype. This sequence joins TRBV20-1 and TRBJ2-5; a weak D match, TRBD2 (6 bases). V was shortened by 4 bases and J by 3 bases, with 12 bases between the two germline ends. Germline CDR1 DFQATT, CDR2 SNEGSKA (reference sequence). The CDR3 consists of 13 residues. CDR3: CSANPWGEETQYF. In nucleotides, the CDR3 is TGCAGTGCTAACCCCTGGGGGGAAGAGACCCAGTACTTC.

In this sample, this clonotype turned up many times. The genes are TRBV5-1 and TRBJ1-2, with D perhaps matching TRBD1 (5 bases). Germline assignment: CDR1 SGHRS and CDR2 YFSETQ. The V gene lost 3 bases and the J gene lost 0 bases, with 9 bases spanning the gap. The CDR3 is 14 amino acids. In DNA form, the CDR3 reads TGCGCCAGCAGCTCGGGGACGGCTAACTATGGCTACACCTTC. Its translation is CASSSGTANYGYTF.

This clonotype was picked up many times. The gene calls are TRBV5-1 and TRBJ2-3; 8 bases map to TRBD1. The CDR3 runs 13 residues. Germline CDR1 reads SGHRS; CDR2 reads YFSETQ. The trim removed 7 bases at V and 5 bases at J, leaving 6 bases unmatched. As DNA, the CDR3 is TGCGCCAGCGGCGGGACAGGCGGAGATACGCAGTATTTT. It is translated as CASGGTGGDTQYF.

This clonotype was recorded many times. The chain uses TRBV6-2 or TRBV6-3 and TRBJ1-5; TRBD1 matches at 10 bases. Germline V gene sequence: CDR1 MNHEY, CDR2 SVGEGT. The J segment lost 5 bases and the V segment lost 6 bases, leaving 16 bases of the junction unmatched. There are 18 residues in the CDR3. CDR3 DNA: TGTGCCAGCAGCCGGATGGGACAGGGGTCCCCTCGAGATCAGCCCCAGCATTTT. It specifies CASSRMGQGSPRDQPQHF.

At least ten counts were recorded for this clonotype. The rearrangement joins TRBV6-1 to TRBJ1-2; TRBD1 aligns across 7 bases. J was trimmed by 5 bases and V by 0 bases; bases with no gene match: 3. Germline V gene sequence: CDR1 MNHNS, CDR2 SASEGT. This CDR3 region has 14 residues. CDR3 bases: TGTGCCAGCAGTGAAGCGACAGGGCCTTATGGCTACACCTTC. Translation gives CASSEATGPYGYTF.

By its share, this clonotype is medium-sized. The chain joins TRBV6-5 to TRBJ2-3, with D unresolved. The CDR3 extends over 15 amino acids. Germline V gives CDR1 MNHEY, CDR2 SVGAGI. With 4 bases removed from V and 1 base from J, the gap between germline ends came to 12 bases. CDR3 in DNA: TGTGCCAGCAGTTTATCAGGTGCTGGCACAGATACGCAGTATTTT. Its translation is CASSLSGAGTDTQYF.

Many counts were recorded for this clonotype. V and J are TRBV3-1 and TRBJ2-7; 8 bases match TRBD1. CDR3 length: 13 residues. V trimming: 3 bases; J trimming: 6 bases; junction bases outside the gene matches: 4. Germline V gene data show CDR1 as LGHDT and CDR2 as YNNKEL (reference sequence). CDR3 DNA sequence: TGTGCCAGCAGCCATGGACAGGGCGGCGAGCAGTACTTC. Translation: CASSHGQGGEQYF.

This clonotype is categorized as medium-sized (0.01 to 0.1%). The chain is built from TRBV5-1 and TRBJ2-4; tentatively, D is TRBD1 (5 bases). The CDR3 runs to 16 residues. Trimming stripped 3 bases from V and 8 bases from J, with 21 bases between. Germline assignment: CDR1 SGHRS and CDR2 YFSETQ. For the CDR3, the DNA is TGCGCCAGCAGCTACTGGCTGGCGCAGGGCAAGGACATTCAGTACTTC. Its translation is CASSYWLAQGKDIQYF. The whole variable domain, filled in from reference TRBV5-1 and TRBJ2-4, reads KAGVTQTPRYLIKTRGQQVTLSCSPISGHRSVSWYQQTPGQGLQFLFEYFSETQRNKGNFPGRFSGRQFSNSRSEMNVSTLELGDSALYLCASSYWLAQGKDIQYFGAGTRLSVL.

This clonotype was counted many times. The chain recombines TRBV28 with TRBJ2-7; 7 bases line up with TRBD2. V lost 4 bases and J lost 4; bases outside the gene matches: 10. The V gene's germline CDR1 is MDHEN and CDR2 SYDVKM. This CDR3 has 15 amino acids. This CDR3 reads CASSSPLGRAYEQYF. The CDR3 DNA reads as TGTGCCAGCAGTTCCCCCTTGGGGAGGGCTTACGAGCAGTACTTC.

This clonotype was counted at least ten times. The CDR3 here is CASSLQYTDTQYF. For the CDR3, the DNA is TGTGCCAGCAGTCTGCAATACACAGATACGCAGTATTTT. This rearrangement joins TRBV27 to TRBJ2-3; D remains ambiguous. Germline V gene data show CDR1 as MNHEY and CDR2 as SMNVEV (reference sequence). The length of the CDR3 is 13 residues. The V gene lost 5 bases and the J gene lost 2 bases, with 8 bases spanning the gap.